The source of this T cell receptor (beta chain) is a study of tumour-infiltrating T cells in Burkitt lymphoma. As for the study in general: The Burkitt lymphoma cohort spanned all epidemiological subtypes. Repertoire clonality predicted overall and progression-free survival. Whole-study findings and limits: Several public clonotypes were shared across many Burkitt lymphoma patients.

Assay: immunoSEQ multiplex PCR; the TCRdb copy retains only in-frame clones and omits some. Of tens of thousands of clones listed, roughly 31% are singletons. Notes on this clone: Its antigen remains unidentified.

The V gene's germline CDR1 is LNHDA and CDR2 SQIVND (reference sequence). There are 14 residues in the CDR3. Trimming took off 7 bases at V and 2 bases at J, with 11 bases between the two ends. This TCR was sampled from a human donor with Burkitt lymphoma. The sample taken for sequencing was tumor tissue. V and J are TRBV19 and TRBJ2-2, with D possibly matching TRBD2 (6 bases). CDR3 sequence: CASKEGLNTGELFF. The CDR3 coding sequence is TGTGCCAGTAAGGAGGGCCTAAACACCGGGGAGCTGTTTTTT.